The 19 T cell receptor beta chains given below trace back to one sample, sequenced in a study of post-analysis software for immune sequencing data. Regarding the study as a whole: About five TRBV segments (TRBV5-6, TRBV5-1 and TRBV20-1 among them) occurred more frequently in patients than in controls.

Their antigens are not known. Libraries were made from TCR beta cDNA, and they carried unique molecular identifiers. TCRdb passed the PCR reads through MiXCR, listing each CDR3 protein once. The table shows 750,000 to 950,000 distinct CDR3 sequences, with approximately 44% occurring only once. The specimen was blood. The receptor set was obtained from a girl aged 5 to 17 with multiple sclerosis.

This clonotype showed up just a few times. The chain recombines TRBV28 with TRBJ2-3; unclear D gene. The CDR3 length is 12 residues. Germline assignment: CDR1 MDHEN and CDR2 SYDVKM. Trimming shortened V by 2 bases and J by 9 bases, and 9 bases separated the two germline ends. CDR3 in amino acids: CASSLPGLTQYF. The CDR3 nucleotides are TGTGCCAGCAGTTTACCGGGTCTAACGCAGTATTTT. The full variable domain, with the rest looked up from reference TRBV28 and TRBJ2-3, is DVKVTQSSRYLVKRTGEKVFLECVQDMDHENMFWYRQDPGLGLRLIYFSYDVKMKEKGDIPEGYSVSREKKERFSLILESASTNQTSMYLCASSLPGLTQYFGPGTRLTVL.

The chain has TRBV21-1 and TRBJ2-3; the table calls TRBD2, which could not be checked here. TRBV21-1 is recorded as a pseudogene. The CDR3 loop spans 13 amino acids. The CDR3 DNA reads TGTGCCAGCAGCAAAGGGGGAGGAGATACGCAGTATTTT. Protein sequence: CASSKGGGDTQYF.

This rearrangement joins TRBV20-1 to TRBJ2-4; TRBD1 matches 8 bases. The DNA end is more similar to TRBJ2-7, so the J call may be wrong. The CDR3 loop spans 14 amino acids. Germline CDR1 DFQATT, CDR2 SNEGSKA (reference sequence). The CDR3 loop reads CSARGGTGVYEQYF. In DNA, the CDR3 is TGCAGTGCTAGAGGCGGGACAGGAGTCTACGAGCAGTACTTC.

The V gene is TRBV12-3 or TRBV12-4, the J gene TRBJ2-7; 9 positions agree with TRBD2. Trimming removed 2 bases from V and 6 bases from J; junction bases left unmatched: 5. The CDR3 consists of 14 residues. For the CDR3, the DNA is TGTGCCAGCAGTTTAAGCGGGAGGAGGGGCGAGCAGTACTTC. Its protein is CASSLSGRRGEQYF.

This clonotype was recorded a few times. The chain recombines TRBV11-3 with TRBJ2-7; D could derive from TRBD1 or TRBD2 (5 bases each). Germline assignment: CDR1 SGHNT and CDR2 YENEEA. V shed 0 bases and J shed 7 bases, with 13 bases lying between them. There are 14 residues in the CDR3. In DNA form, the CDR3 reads TGTGCCAGCAGCTTAGATGGGACCTTACGGGAGCAGTACTTC. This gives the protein CASSLDGTLREQYF.

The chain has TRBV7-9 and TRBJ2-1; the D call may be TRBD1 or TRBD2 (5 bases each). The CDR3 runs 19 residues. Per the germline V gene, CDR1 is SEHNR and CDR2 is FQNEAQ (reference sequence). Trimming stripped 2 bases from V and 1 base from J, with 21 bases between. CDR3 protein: CASSLLDWGGTQSYNEQFF. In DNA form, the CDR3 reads TGTGCCAGCAGCTTATTAGATTGGGGTGGGACCCAGTCCTACAATGAGCAGTTCTTC.

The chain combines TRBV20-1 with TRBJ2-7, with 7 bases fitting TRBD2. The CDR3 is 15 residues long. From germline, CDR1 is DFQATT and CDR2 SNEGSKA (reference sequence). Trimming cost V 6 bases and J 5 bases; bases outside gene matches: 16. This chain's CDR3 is CSATTLGGSYHEQYF. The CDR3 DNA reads TGCAGTGCGACCACGCTAGGCGGGAGTTACCACGAGCAGTACTTC.

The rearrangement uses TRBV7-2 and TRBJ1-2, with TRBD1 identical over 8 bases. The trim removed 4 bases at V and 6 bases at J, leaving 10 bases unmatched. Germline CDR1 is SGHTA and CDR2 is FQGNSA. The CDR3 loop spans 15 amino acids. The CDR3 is CASSSARTGIHGYTF. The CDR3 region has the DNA TGTGCCAGCAGCTCAGCCCGGACAGGGATTCATGGCTACACCTTC.

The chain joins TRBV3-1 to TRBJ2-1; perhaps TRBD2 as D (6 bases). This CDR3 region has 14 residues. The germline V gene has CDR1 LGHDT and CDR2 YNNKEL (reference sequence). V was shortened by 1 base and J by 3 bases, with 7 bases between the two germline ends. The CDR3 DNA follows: TGTGCCAGCAGCCAAGGGGGAGGCTACAATGAGCAGTTCTTC. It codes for CASSQGGGYNEQFF.

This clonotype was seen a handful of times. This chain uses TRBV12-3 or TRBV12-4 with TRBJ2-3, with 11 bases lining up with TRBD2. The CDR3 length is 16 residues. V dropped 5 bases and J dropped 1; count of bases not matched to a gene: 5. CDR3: CASSASGLAGTDTQYF. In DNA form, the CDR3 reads TGTGCCAGCAGTGCCTCGGGACTAGCGGGCACAGATACGCAGTATTTT.

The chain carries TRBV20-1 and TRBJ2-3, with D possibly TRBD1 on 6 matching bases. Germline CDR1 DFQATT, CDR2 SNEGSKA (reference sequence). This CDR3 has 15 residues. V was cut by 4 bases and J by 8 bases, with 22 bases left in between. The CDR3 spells CSAKLSGTPTGTQYF. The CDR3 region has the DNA TGCAGTGCTAAACTGTCCGGGACACCCACCGGTACGCAGTATTTT.

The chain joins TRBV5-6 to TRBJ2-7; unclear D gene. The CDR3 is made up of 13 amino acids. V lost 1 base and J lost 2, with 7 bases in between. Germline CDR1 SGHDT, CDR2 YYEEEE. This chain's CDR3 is CASSLYSTYEQYF. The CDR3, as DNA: TGTGCCAGCAGCTTGTATAGTACCTACGAGCAGTACTTC.

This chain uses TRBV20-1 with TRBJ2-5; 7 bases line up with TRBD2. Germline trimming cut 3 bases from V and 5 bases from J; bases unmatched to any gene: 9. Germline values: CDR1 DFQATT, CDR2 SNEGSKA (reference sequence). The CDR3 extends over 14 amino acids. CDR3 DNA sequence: TGCAGTGCTAGGACGACTAGGGGAGGGGAGACCCAGTACTTC. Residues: CSARTTRGGETQYF.

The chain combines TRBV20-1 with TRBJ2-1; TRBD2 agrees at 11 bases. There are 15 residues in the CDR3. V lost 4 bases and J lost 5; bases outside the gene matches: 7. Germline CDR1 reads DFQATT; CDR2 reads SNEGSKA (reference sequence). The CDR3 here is CSATPTSGINNEQFF. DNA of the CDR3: TGCAGTGCTACCCCGACTAGCGGGATTAACAATGAGCAGTTCTTC.

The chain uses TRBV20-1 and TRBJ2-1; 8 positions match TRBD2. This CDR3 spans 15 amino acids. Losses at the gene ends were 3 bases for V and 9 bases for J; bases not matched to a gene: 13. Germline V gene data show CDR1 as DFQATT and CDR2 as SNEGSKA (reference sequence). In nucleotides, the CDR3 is TGCAGTGCTAGGTTAGCGGGGAGCGACTCCGGTGAGCAGTTCTTC. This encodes CSARLAGSDSGEQFF.

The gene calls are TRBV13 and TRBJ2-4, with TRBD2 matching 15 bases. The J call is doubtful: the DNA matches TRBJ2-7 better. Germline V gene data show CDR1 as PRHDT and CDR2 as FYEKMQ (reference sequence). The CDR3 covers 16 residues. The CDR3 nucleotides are TGTGCCAGCAGCTTTGGGGGACTAGCGGGAGGTTACGAGCAGTACTTC. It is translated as CASSFGGLAGGYEQYF.

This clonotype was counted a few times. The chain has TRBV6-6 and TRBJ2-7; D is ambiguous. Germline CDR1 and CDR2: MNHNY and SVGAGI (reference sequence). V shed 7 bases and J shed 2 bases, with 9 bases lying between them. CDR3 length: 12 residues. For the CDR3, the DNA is TGTGCCAGCAAGGACGGAACCTACGAGCAGTACTTC. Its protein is CASKDGTYEQYF.

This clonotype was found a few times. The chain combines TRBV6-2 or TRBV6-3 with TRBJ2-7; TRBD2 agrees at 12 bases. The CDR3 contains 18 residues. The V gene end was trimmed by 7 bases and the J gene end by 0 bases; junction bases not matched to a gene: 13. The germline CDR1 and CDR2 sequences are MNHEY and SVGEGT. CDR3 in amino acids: CASTRLGLAGSSSYEQYF. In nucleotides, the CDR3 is TGTGCCAGCACCAGGTTGGGACTAGCGGGTTCCAGCTCCTACGAGCAGTACTTC.

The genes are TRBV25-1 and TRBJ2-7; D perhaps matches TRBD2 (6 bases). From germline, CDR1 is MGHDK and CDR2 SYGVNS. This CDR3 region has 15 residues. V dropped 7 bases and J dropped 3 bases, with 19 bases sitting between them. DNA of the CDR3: TGTGCCAGCAAATCCCAAGGGACTGGAGTCTACGAGCAGTACTTC. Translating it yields CASKSQGTGVYEQYF.